The present TCR beta chain was sequenced within a study of shared clonotypes between healthy human individuals (dated by TCRdb to about 2020). Looking at the study overall: The cohort comprised two women and a few men aged 18 to 49 years. Different laboratories and diverse techniques were used to prepare libraries and sequence TCR repertoires, to increase sequencing depth and limit assay-specific biases. Per donor, leukapheresis produced somewhere between about 0.8 and 9.5 billion PBMCs. The study deeply sequenced blood TCR repertoires of about 5 healthy adults to estimate repertoire size and the extent of clonotype sharing between individuals.

Including the terminal cysteine and phenylalanine, the CDR3 comprises 14 residues. Of the read, only the CDR3 DNA is kept; its 42 bases are in frame from base 1. Trimming at the junction amounts to 3 bases on V and 1 base on J, and the germline ends lie 13 bases apart. The germline V gene gives CDR1 as SQVTM and CDR2 as ANQGSEA. Using the deep immunoSEQ assay, multiplex PCR amplified TCR CDR3 regions from genomic DNA. Extracted genomic DNA from each cell subset was spread evenly across all wells of several immunoSEQ 96-well plates, with each plate serving as a replicate. Each replicate PCR for unsorted PBMC received about 300 ng genomic DNA, equal to tens of thousands of T cell genomes. Unsorted PBMC genomic DNA was sequenced across ten immunoSEQ deep assay plates. Purified libraries were quantified with a Qubit 3.0 fluorometer, sized on a Bioanalyzer 2100, and re-quantified with the KAPA Library Quantification kit. Every immunoSEQ 96-well plate was sequenced on a dedicated single-read 150-cycle Illumina NextSeq 550 flow cell. Processing in the source paper ran as follows. Because only junctional sequences without quality scores were contained in the immunoSEQ output, filtering matching that applied to full-length reads could not be performed. To assign V/J genes and CDR3, sequences were annotated using PyIR, a Python wrapper for IgBLAST v1.9, with IMGT germline references. Reads with weak V/J assignments (E-value above 1e-6), missing CDR3, stop codons, out-of-frame junctions, or ambiguous translated residues were removed. V3J clonotypes were defined by identical inferred V gene, J gene, and CDR3 amino acid sequence. Percentage overlap between repertoires was calculated by dividing the number of shared unique clonotypes by the size of the smaller repertoire. RTK rarefaction, the Chao1 estimator, and Recon v2.1 estimates of unobserved clonotypes were used to assess repertoire richness. TCRdb took this table from immuneACCESS and kept in-frame rearrangements with V and J called. Such tables lack part of the clones; where checked against another copy, unresolved V genes explain under half of the gap, and the rest is unexplained. Clone size and V and J calls were adopted from that table, with D and trimming inferred from the DNA. The sample table records hundreds of thousands of clones; about 82% of these occur just once. Clones ranked in the top ten supply about an eighth of the sample.

Donors were healthy HIV-negative adults with no recently reported acute infections or vaccinations. Every donor was a Caucasian adult residing in Nashville, Tennessee, USA. For unsorted samples, tens of millions of PBMCs were counted, and genomic DNA was extracted using the QIAamp DNA Blood Mini kit. After blood collection by leukapheresis, PBMCs were isolated using Ficoll-Histopaque density gradient centrifugation and then cryopreserved in the vapor phase of liquid nitrogen. About this clone itself: The clone's antigen remains unknown. No much larger clonotype is one base removed from it; base qualities were not supplied.

General findings and caveats noted by the study authors: Because the study included a small number of donors, the genetic and exposure-history diversity represented was limited. Sampling was limited to blood, and TCR repertoires in tissue likely differ from TCR repertoires in blood. Pairwise subsampling indicated that sequencing depth was expected to affect the degree of clonotype sharing among donors.

The chain is made from TRBV29-1 and TRBJ2-7, with the D call perhaps TRBD1 or TRBD2, each one matching 6 bases. The sequenced material came from PBMCs. The receptor was derived from a middle-aged woman in good health. Some clones in this sample may be carry-over from other donors' samples. The DNA sequence is TGCAGCGTTGAGAGGGGGGCGGATTCCTACGAGCAGTACTTC. It translates as CSVERGADSYEQYF.